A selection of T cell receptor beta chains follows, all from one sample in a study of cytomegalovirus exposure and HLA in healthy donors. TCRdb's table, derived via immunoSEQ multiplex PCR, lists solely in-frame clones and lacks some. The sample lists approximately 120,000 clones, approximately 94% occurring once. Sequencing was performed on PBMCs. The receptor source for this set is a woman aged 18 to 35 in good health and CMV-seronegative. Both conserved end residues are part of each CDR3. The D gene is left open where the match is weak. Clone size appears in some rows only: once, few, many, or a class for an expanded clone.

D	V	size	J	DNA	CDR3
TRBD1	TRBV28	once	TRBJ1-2	TGTGCCAGCAGTACAGGGGTTGTCGCCTATGGCTACACCTTC	CASSTGVVAYGYTF
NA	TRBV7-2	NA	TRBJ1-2	TGTGCCAGCAGCTTATTTGGGGGGGTGGTCACCTTC	CASSLFGGVVTF
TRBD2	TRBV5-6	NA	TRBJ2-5	TGTGCCAGCAGCTTAGACGGTAGCGGGAGATTGGGCCAAGAGACCCAGTACTTC	CASSLDGSGRLGQETQYF
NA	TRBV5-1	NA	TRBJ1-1	TGCGCCAGCAGCTTTTCTCCTAGGACTAACACTGAAGCTTTCTTT	CASSFSPRTNTEAFF
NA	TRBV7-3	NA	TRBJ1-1	TGTGCCAGCAGCTCTCTCTCTAGGGAGGTAGCTTTCTTT	CASSSLSREVAFF
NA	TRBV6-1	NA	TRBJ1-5	TGTGCCAGCAGCGCGGACTGGAAATATAATCAGCCCCAGCATTTT	CASSADWKYNQPQHF
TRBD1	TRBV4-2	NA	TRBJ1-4	TGTGCCAGCAGCTCCCGAACCGGGACAGGGCTTGAAAAACTGTTTTTT	CASSSRTGTGLEKLFF
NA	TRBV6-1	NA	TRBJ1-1	TGTGCCAGCATACCATTCAGCGACTTGAACACTGAAGCTTTCTTT	CASIPFSDLNTEAFF
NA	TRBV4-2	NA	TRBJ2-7	TGTGCCAGCAGCCAAGGGGCCCTCGACAATTACAATTCCTACGAGCAGTACTTC	CASSQGALDNYNSYEQYF
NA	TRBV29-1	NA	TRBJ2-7	TGCAGCGTTGTCCCCAGCGGTTCCTACGAGCAGTACTTC	CSVVPSGSYEQYF
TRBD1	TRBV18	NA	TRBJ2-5	TGTGCCAGCTCACCACCCTCGGACAGGAAAGAGACCCAGTACTTC	CASSPPSDRKETQYF
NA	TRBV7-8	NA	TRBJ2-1	TGTGCCAGCAGCCCCCAGGGGTATGAGCAGTTCTTC	CASSPQGYEQFF
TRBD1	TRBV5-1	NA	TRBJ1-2	TGCGCCAGCAGCCAAGTAGGGGGGACAGATTCACTCTATGGCTACACCTTC	CASSQVGGTDSLYGYTF
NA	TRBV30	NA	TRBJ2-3	TGTGCCTGGAGTCCCCCCGGGACTGTTCTCGCAGATACGCAGTATTTT	CAWSPPGTVLADTQYF
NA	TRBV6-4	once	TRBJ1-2	TGTGCCAGCAGCCCGCTCAGGACAGCCAACTATGGCTACACCTTC	CASSPLRTANYGYTF
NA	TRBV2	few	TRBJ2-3	TGTGCCAGCAGTGAAAATTCTCCGAGAAACACAGATACGCAGTATTTT	CASSENSPRNTDTQYF
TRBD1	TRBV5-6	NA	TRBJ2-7	TGTGCCAGCACTCTCGAGGGACAGGGTGTTTTCCACGAGCAGTACTTC	CASTLEGQGVFHEQYF
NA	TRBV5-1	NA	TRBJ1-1	TGCGCCAGCAGTCCCCAGGGGAACACTGAAGCTTTCTTT	CASSPQGNTEAFF
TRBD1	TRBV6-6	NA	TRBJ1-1	TGTGCCAGCAGTCTGACAGGGGCGGGCAACACTGAAGCTTTCTTT	CASSLTGAGNTEAFF
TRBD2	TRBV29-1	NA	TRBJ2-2	TGCAGCGCTCTTACTAGCGAGAAGGCCGGGGAGCTGTTTTTT	CSALTSEKAGELFF
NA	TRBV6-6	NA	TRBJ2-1	TGTGCCAGCAGTTACTCTTGGCACAATGAGCAGTTCTTC	CASSYSWHNEQFF
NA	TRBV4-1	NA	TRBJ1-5	TGCGCCAGCAGCCAAGGGCCTTATAACAATCAGCCCCAGCATTTT	CASSQGPYNNQPQHF
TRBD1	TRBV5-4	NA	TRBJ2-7	TGTGCCAGCAGCCCAGGACAGGGGGAAAGGGGGCAGTACTTC	CASSPGQGERGQYF
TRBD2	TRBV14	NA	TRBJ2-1	TGTGCCAGCAGCCCCGAGACTAGCGGGAGGACCAATGAGCAGTTCTTC	CASSPETSGRTNEQFF